These 14 T cell receptor beta chains share one sample of origin, sequenced in a study of STAT5B mutations in CD4+ large granular lymphocyte leukemia. Libraries were prepared by immunoSEQ multiplex PCR; TCRdb keeps only in-frame clonotypes and omits some of them. The table includes 25,000 to 30,000 clones, 65% to 80% detected once. The sequenced sample was CD4+ T cells from blood buffy coats. These receptor sequences come from a human donor in good health.

The J gene is TRBJ2-3, the V gene TRBV28, with 10 bases aligning to TRBD2. CDR1 is MDHEN and CDR2 is SYDVKM in the germline V gene. Unmatched junction bases numbered 15, after V lost 7 bases and J lost 5 bases. The CDR3 contains 17 residues. CDR3 region: CASTFGGASGGIDTQYF. The CDR3 DNA follows: TGTGCCAGCACTTTTGGGGGGGCTAGCGGGGGTATAGATACGCAGTATTTT.

The chain carries TRBV12-5 and TRBJ2-3; 14 bases fit TRBD2. Germline CDR1 reads LGHNT; CDR2 reads FRNRAP. CDR3 length: 19 residues. The V gene end was trimmed by 1 base and the J gene end by 0 bases; junction bases not matched to a gene: 6. CDR3 in amino acids: CASGLAWTSGGTSTDTQYF. The CDR3 DNA sequence: TGTGCTAGTGGTTTGGCCTGGACTAGCGGGGGGACTAGCACAGATACGCAGTATTTT.

This chain connects TRBV28 to TRBJ1-6, with D perhaps TRBD1 (5 bases). Germline loops: CDR1 MDHEN, CDR2 SYDVKM. This CDR3 has 17 amino acids. Trimming removed 3 bases at V and 4 bases at J, with 16 bases between. CDR3: CASSLVHARGYNSPLHF. The CDR3, as DNA: TGTGCCAGCAGTTTGGTACACGCTAGGGGTTATAATTCACCCCTCCACTTT.

This clone was found a few times. This chain joins TRBV5-4 and TRBJ2-7; D remains unclear. V was pared by 4 bases and J by 4 bases, with 15 bases between. CDR1 and CDR2 from the germline V gene are SGHNT and YYREEE (reference sequence). The CDR3 sequence is 14 residues long. CDR3 nucleotide sequence: TGTGCCAGCAGCCGTCTGGACGGTGATTACGAGCAGTACGTC. Translation: CASSRLDGDYEQYV.

The CDR3 protein is CPPGGQGGKGQPQHF. DNA of the CDR3: TGTCCCCCCGGGGGACAGGGGGGCAAGGGACAGCCCCAGCATTTT. The chain employs TRBV2 and TRBJ1-5; 11 bases are shared with TRBD1. The V gene's germline CDR1 is SNHLY and CDR2 FYNNEI. This CDR3 region has 15 residues.

This chain connects TRBV6-5 to TRBJ2-5; D could derive from TRBD1 or TRBD2 (5 bases each). Looked up from germline, CDR1 is MNHEY and CDR2 is SVGAGI. The CDR3 contains 15 residues. V dropped 8 bases and J dropped 5 bases, with 21 bases sitting between them. CDR3 bases: TGTGCCAGCCATCCCCGTATAGACAGAGGGGAGACCCAGTACTTC. It codes for CASHPRIDRGETQYF.

The chain couples TRBV18 to TRBJ2-2; possibly TRBD1 for D (6 bases). V lost 0 bases, J lost 8 bases, and 10 bases lay in between. Per germline, CDR1 KGHSH and CDR2 LQKENI. CDR3 length: 14 amino acids. CDR3 region: CASSPPWGLGELFF. For the CDR3, the DNA is TGTGCCAGCTCACCACCATGGGGGCTTGGGGAGCTGTTTTTT.

The chain links TRBV6-1 to TRBJ1-5; 7 positions match TRBD1. Trimming took 10 bases from V and 9 from J; bases not matched to a gene: 9. The CDR3 spans 12 residues. Germline V gene sequence: CDR1 MNHNS, CDR2 SASEGT. The CDR3 nucleotides read TGTGCCACCACGGGGGACAGTTGGCCCCAGCATTTT. Its translation is CATTGDSWPQHF.

This clone was observed once. This chain uses TRBV7-6 with TRBJ2-3; D is unresolved. Germline V gives CDR1 SGHVS, CDR2 FNYEAQ. This CDR3 is 15 amino acids long. Trimming removed 1 base from V and 6 bases from J, with 14 bases in between. CDR3 bases: TGTGCCAGCAGCTTAGAGGTCCGCGGTATGGATACGCAGTATTTT. Protein product: CASSLEVRGMDTQYF.

The chain is built from TRBV29-1 and TRBJ2-3, with TRBD1 as a possible D gene (5 bases). Trimming pared 4 bases from V and 1 base from J, leaving 9 bases between. This CDR3 spans 13 amino acids. The V gene's germline CDR1 is SQVTM and CDR2 ANQGSEA. In DNA form, the CDR3 reads TGCAGCGTTGGGGGCATCGGCACAGATACGCAGTATTTT. It is translated as CSVGGIGTDTQYF.

The rearrangement uses TRBV7-2 and TRBJ2-7; the D gene is possibly TRBD1 (5 bases). CDR1 is SGHTA and CDR2 is FQGNSA in the germline V gene. The CDR3 is 15 residues long. The V gene lost 1 base and the J gene lost 5 bases, with 15 bases spanning the gap. For the CDR3, the DNA is TGTGCCAGCAGCTTAGAAGTCGGCAGGGCAAACGAGCAGTACGTC. Residues: CASSLEVGRANEQYV.

V usage is TRBV13 and J usage is TRBJ2-1; unclear D gene. Germline V lookup: CDR1 PRHDT, CDR2 FYEKMQ (reference sequence). The CDR3 runs 15 residues. V was clipped by 3 bases and J by 8 bases, with 17 bases between them. CDR3 DNA: TGTGCCAGCAGCTTCAGATTAGCTGGGGTCCATGAGCAGTTCTTC. It is translated as CASSFRLAGVHEQFF.

The CDR3 DNA follows: TGTGCCAGCAGCCGACGTGGGGCAGGGCCGGGCGAGACCCAGTACTTC. It encodes CASSRRGAGPGETQYF. The chain recombines TRBV11-2 with TRBJ2-5; tentative D call: TRBD1 (5 bases). Trimming removed 5 bases from V and 5 bases from J, with 21 bases in between. CDR1 and CDR2 from the germline V gene are SGHAT and FQNNGV. This CDR3 region has 16 residues.

CDR3: CASSVSQLSSGADTQYF. Written as DNA, the CDR3 is TGCGCCAGCAGTGTGAGTCAGCTTAGCAGCGGGGCAGATACGCAGTATTTT. This sequence joins TRBV10-1 and TRBJ2-3, with 7 bases aligning to TRBD2. Germline V gene data show CDR1 as WNHNN and CDR2 as SYGVQD (reference sequence). J gave up 4 bases and V 4 bases, and 14 bases lay outside the gene matches. There are 17 residues in the CDR3.